These 9 T cell receptor beta chains were all obtained from the same sample, sequenced in a study of neoadjuvant anti-PD-1 for oral cavity cancer. The method was immunoSEQ multiplex PCR; TCRdb's version includes in-frame clones alone and lacks a portion of them. This sample yields 13,000 to 15,000 clones, of which about two thirds are seen a single time; roughly 2% belongs to the top ten. Source: PBMCs, taken before nivolumab (anti-PD-1) treatment. The receptors were sampled from a person aged 35 to 85 with oral cavity squamous cell carcinoma.

The chain combines TRBV21-1 with TRBJ1-6; TRBD1 is taken as the D call from the table, unchecked against the DNA. TRBV21-1 is assigned pseudogene status. The CDR3 is 12 amino acids. The CDR3 is CASQQGASPLHF. CDR3 DNA sequence: TGTGCCAGCCAACAGGGGGCTTCACCCCTCCACTTT.

This chain uses TRBV27 with TRBJ2-1; D is possibly TRBD1 (6 bases). The CDR3 extends over 14 amino acids. Germline V CDR1 and CDR2: MNHEY, SMNVEV (reference sequence). V gave up 6 bases and J gave up 4 bases, with 13 bases separating them. CDR3 DNA: TGTGCCAGCAGGGACAGACCCCAGTACAATGAGCAGTTCTTC. Residues: CASRDRPQYNEQFF.

V usage is TRBV29-1 and J usage is TRBJ1-2; D is uncertain. Trimming removed 4 bases from V and 3 bases from J, with 6 bases in between. The length of the CDR3 is 11 residues. The germline CDR1 and CDR2 sequences are SQVTM and ANQGSEA. CDR3 protein: CSVVKDYGYTF. In DNA, the CDR3 is TGCAGCGTTGTAAAGGACTATGGCTACACCTTC. Full variable domain (rest looked up from reference TRBV29-1 and TRBJ1-2): SAVISQKPSRDICQRGTSLTIQCQVDSQVTMMFWYRQQPGQSLTLIATANQGSEATYESGFVIDKFPISRPNLTFSTLTVSNMSPEDSSIYLCSVVKDYGYTFGSGTRLTVV.

This clone was seen a handful of times. This rearrangement joins TRBV2 to TRBJ1-6; 7 nucleotides match TRBD1. Germline V CDR1 and CDR2: SNHLY, FYNNEI. The CDR3 is 18 residues long. Germline trimming cut 6 bases from V and 1 base from J; bases unmatched to any gene: 12. The CDR3 DNA follows: TGTGCCAGCAGCATGGGGCAGGGGGAGAGGTCCTATAATTCACCCCTCCACTTT. Translation: CASSMGQGERSYNSPLHF.

The gene calls are TRBV6-5 and TRBJ1-6; TRBD1 is a possible D gene (6 bases). CDR3 size: 15 residues. With 10 bases removed from V and 9 bases from J, the gap between germline ends came to 22 bases. The germline V gene has CDR1 MNHEY and CDR2 SVGAGI. The CDR3 spells CATLPSEGEGSPLHF. The CDR3 DNA follows: TGTGCCACCTTACCTTCGGAGGGGGAAGGTTCACCCCTCCACTTT.

The chain combines TRBV6-5 with TRBJ2-7; TRBD1 matches 9 bases. Germline CDR1 and CDR2: MNHEY and SVGAGI. V dropped 6 bases and J dropped 5; count of bases not matched to a gene: 11. CDR3 length equals 15 residues. The chain's CDR3 is CASSPSDRGSNEQYF. CDR3 in DNA: TGTGCCAGCAGCCCCTCGGACAGGGGATCTAACGAGCAGTACTTC.

The chain joins TRBV11-2 to TRBJ2-2; tentative D call: TRBD1 (6 bases). Germline V gives CDR1 SGHAT, CDR2 FQNNGV. The CDR3 runs 19 residues. Trimming left V 4 bases short and J 0 bases short, with 21 bases between. The CDR3 DNA sequence: TGTGCCAGCAGCTGGCGAAGAGACAGGTCCGTCGCGAACACCGGGGAGCTGTTTTTT. Translation: CASSWRRDRSVANTGELFF.

This rearrangement joins TRBV19 to TRBJ2-1; D might be TRBD2 (5 bases). The V end lost 1 base, the J end lost 8 bases, and 15 bases lay between the germline ends. The CDR3 sequence is 15 residues long. CDR1 and CDR2 (germline): LNHDA, SQIVND (reference sequence). The CDR3 region is CASSIGRRTRDEQFF. The CDR3 DNA sequence: TGTGCCAGTAGTATAGGGAGGCGGACCCGAGATGAGCAGTTCTTC.

The chain couples TRBV29-1 to TRBJ2-2; D possibly corresponds to TRBD2 (7 bases). V lost 1 base and J lost 7, with 25 bases in between. Looked up from germline, CDR1 is SQVTM and CDR2 is ANQGSEA. This CDR3 spans 18 amino acids. The CDR3 protein is CSVEGGGGAGRRGGELFF. DNA of the CDR3: TGCAGCGTTGAAGGAGGGGGAGGAGCGGGAAGGAGAGGCGGGGAGCTGTTTTTT.